These 27 T cell receptor beta chains were all obtained from the same sample, sequenced in a study of T cells in Graves' hyperthyroidism and ophthalmopathy. The investigators amplified TCR beta CDR3 regions from RNA transcripts. A set of HTBI primers served as the primers for a first-round RT-PCR of the TCR CDR3. TCRdb re-called the multiplex PCR reads through MiXCR, storing one row per CDR3 protein. The sample has about 720,000 distinct CDR3 sequences, roughly 20% seen once. Source material: blood. Receptor source: a woman aged 45-59 years with Graves' hyperthyroidism that later progressed to Graves' ophthalmopathy.

This clonotype was recorded at least ten times. For the CDR3, the DNA is TGTGCCACCAGTGATACCAGTTACTATGGCTACACCTTC. Its translation: CATSDTSYYGYTF. The V gene is TRBV24-1, the J gene TRBJ1-2; D unclear. Germline V gene lookup returns CDR1 KGHDR and CDR2 SFDVKD. Trimming removed 3 bases from V and 3 bases from J, with 7 bases in between. The CDR3 covers 13 residues.

This chain uses TRBV24-1 with TRBJ2-3; 10 nucleotides align to TRBD1. The CDR3 totals 16 residues. CDR1 is KGHDR and CDR2 is SFDVKD in the germline V gene. The J segment lost 3 bases and the V segment lost 4 bases, leaving 6 bases of the junction unmatched. CDR3 in amino acids: CATSDLTGGSTDTQYF. The CDR3 DNA sequence: TGTGCCACCAGTGACTTGACAGGGGGCAGTACAGATACGCAGTATTTT.

The J gene is TRBJ1-2, the V gene TRBV11-2; 8 nucleotides match TRBD1. Germline CDR1 SGHAT, CDR2 FQNNGV. The CDR3 covers 14 residues. J was trimmed by 4 bases and V by 3 bases; bases with no gene match: 4. CDR3 nucleotide sequence: TGTGCCAGCAGCTTTCAAGGGACAGGCTATGGCTACACCTTC. Its translation: CASSFQGTGYGYTF.

This clonotype occurred many times. The chain joins TRBV20-1 to TRBJ1-2; D unresolved. CDR3 size: 11 residues. The germline V gene has CDR1 DFQATT and CDR2 SNEGSKA (reference sequence). Trimming cost V 0 bases and J 4 bases, with 3 bases left between them. CDR3 nucleotide sequence: TGCAGTGCTAGAGAGGCCTATGGCTACACCTTC. Translation: CSAREAYGYTF.

This clonotype occurred a few times. The CDR3 nucleotides read TGTGCCAGCAGCGGTCTCCCAGGTTTCCTCTCTGGAAACACCATATATTTT. It encodes CASSGLPGFLSGNTIYF. The genes are TRBV7-8 and TRBJ1-3; D call uncertain. There are 17 residues in the CDR3. From germline, CDR1 is SGHVS and CDR2 FQNEAQ. Between the trimmed V and J ends, which lost 5 bases and 0 bases, there was a span of 17 bases.

The rearrangement links TRBV20-1 to TRBJ2-3; D may be TRBD2 (5 bases). The CDR3 totals 17 residues. V dropped 2 bases and J dropped 0 bases, with 18 bases sitting between them. CDR1 is DFQATT and CDR2 is SNEGSKA in the germline V gene (reference sequence). The DNA of the CDR3 is TGCAGTGCTAGACCTTACTCCCCGGGATTTAGCACAGATACGCAGTATTTT. This encodes CSARPYSPGFSTDTQYF.

In its sample, this clonotype was seen many times. V is TRBV18 and J is TRBJ2-5; D not certain. The CDR3 has 12 residues. The ends were cut back, 0 bases at V and 5 bases at J, with 4 bases in the middle. CDR1 and CDR2 (germline): KGHSH, LQKENI. The CDR3 protein is CASSPPAETQYF. For the CDR3, the DNA is TGTGCCAGCTCACCACCCGCGGAGACCCAGTACTTC.

The DNA for the CDR3 is TGTGCCAGCAGTGAAGGACAGGGGGTGAAGCCCCAGCATTTT. Amino acid sequence: CASSEGQGVKPQHF. The chain uses TRBV2 and TRBJ1-5; TRBD1 matches 9 bases. Germline assignment: CDR1 SNHLY and CDR2 FYNNEI. With V trimmed by 1 base and J by 8 bases, 3 bases remained unmatched. This CDR3 comprises 14 residues.

This clonotype has a handful of counts. This chain links TRBV27 with TRBJ2-1; 10 bases align to TRBD2. CDR1 and CDR2 (germline): MNHEY, SMNVEV (reference sequence). The V segment lost 8 bases and the J segment 10 bases; nucleotides outside the gene matches: 8. The length of the CDR3 is 13 residues. The CDR3 loop reads CASAPGLAPEQFF. The CDR3 DNA sequence: TGTGCCAGCGCACCGGGACTAGCGCCCGAGCAGTTCTTC.

The CDR3 DNA reads TGTGCCAGCGATTTGGGGGGTAACAGTGGGCAGTTCTTC. Encoded protein: CASDLGGNSGQFF. This chain connects TRBV5-6 to TRBJ2-1, with D perhaps matching TRBD2 (6 bases). The CDR3 consists of 13 residues. The V gene lost 7 bases and the J gene lost 12 bases, with 20 bases spanning the gap. The germline CDR1 and CDR2 sequences are SGHDT and YYEEEE.

There are a few counts of this clonotype. The gene calls are TRBV19 and TRBJ1-1; D is uncertain. Trimming removed 7 bases from V and 0 bases from J, with 6 bases in between. The germline V gene encodes CDR1 LNHDA and CDR2 SQIVND (reference sequence). The CDR3 has 12 residues. The CDR3 bases are TGTGCCAGTATACGGGTGAACACTGAAGCTTTCTTT. Translated, it gives CASIRVNTEAFF.

This clonotype has a count of ten or more. CDR3 bases: TGTGCCAGCAGCGCAGGACAGGAAAACTATGGCTACACCTTC. It specifies CASSAGQENYGYTF. The chain couples TRBV5-5 to TRBJ1-2; 7 nucleotides agree with TRBD1. This CDR3 has 14 residues. Losses at the gene ends were 4 bases for V and 2 bases for J; bases not matched to a gene: 5. Per the germline V gene, CDR1 is SGHKS and CDR2 is YYEKEE (reference sequence).

The chain employs TRBV19 and TRBJ2-3; 10 nucleotides line up with TRBD2. Losses at the gene ends were 11 bases for V and 0 bases for J; bases not matched to a gene: 5. The germline V gene encodes CDR1 LNHDA and CDR2 SQIVND (reference sequence). CDR3 length equals 14 residues. The CDR3 protein is CASWTSGSTDTQYF. The CDR3 DNA sequence: TGTGCCTCATGGACTAGCGGTAGCACAGATACGCAGTATTTT.

This clonotype was recorded at least ten times. The rearrangement joins TRBV28 to TRBJ2-5; 10 nucleotides line up with TRBD1. The CDR3 spans 15 residues. Per germline, CDR1 MDHEN and CDR2 SYDVKM. The ends lost 5 bases at V and 9 bases at J; junction bases unmatched: 12. The CDR3 DNA follows: TGTGCCAGCAGTGACCCGACAGGGGGCGTGGGGGCCCAGTACTTC. Translating it yields CASSDPTGGVGAQYF.

A note on this clonotype: Just one base apart from a much larger clone, this may be a read error. The rearrangement joins TRBV3-1 to TRBJ2-1; D is uncertain. The CDR3 covers 13 residues. The V gene's germline CDR1 is LGHDT and CDR2 YNNKEL (reference sequence). As DNA, the CDR3 is TGTGCCAGCAGCCCGGAACTGGAAAATGGGCAGTTCTTC. This gives the protein CASSPELENGQFF.

This sequence joins TRBV6-2 or TRBV6-3 and TRBJ1-1, with 8 bases that match TRBD1. J was trimmed by 1 base and V by 5 bases; bases with no gene match: 6. CDR1 and CDR2 from the germline V gene are MNHEY and SVGEGT. CDR3 length equals 15 residues. The DNA for the CDR3 is TGTGCCAGCAGTGGGACCGGGACAGGGAACACTGAAGCTTTCTTT. Amino acid sequence: CASSGTGTGNTEAFF.

The CDR3 region has the DNA TGCGCCAGCACCCGAGAACCAACTAATGAAAAACTGTTTTTT. Encoded protein: CASTREPTNEKLFF. The chain uses TRBV4-1 and TRBJ1-4; D gene unclear. The V and J ends lost 7 bases and 0 bases respectively, with 9 bases between them. The CDR3 is made up of 14 amino acids. Per the germline V gene, CDR1 is MGHRA and CDR2 is YSYEKL.

The chain combines TRBV27 with TRBJ1-2; the match to TRBD1 covers 7 bases. This CDR3 is built from 12 residues. The V and J ends lost 0 bases and 12 bases, in that order; junction bases with no gene match: 4. Germline V gene sequence: CDR1 MNHEY, CDR2 SMNVEV (reference sequence). CDR3 loop: CASSLSTGVHTF. Here the CDR3 DNA reads TGTGCCAGCAGTTTATCAACAGGGGTCCACACCTTC.

Notes on this clonotype: This may stem from a read error, because a much larger clone lies one nucleotide away. V gene TRBV20-1 combines with J gene TRBJ2-7, with D possibly being TRBD2 (5 bases). The germline V gene has CDR1 DFQATT and CDR2 SNEGSKA (reference sequence). This CDR3 contains 13 residues. The V gene lost 5 bases and the J gene lost 0 bases, with 11 bases spanning the gap. This CDR3 reads CSAGAAASYEQYF. The CDR3 DNA follows: TGCAGTGCTGGAGCGGCGGCCTCCTACGAGCAGTACTTC.

This clonotype was seen ten or more times. The chain links TRBV12-3 or TRBV12-4 to TRBJ2-3, with 12 bases aligning to TRBD2. V lost 4 bases, J lost 1 base, and 3 bases stayed unmatched. CDR3 length: 16 amino acids. The CDR3 loop is CASSSRTSGGTDTQYF. The CDR3 coding sequence is TGTGCCAGCAGTTCCCGGACTAGCGGGGGCACAGATACGCAGTATTTT.

This clonotype was seen repeatedly, ten times or more. The chain has TRBV5-1 and TRBJ1-5; 10 bases align to TRBD1. The CDR3 covers 15 residues. The germline V gene encodes CDR1 SGHRS and CDR2 YFSETQ. V lost 4 bases and J lost 2; bases outside the gene matches: 3. The CDR3 DNA follows: TGCGCCAGCAGCATCGGGACAGGGGGCAATCAGCCCCAGCATTTT. It translates to CASSIGTGGNQPQHF.

This clonotype was observed a few times. The rearrangement links TRBV5-6 to TRBJ1-1, with D possibly being TRBD1 (6 bases). From germline, CDR1 is SGHDT and CDR2 YYEEEE. The germline V and J ends were trimmed by 0 bases and 11 bases, with 20 bases remaining between them. The CDR3 length is 15 residues. CDR3 in amino acids: CASSLAGGQVGGAFF. CDR3 sequence (DNA): TGTGCCAGCAGCTTGGCCGGTGGACAAGTCGGGGGCGCTTTCTTT.

This clonotype showed up many times. This chain links TRBV29-1 with TRBJ2-3; 7 positions agree with TRBD2. Per the germline V gene, CDR1 is SQVTM and CDR2 is ANQGSEA. J was trimmed by 2 bases and V by 6 bases; bases with no gene match: 2. CDR3 length equals 12 residues. DNA for the CDR3: TGCAGCGTAGCGGGGCACACAGATACGCAGTATTTT. Protein product: CSVAGHTDTQYF.

This chain links TRBV5-4 with TRBJ1-1; TRBD1 matches at 7 bases. Trimming at V came to 4 bases and at J to 3 bases, leaving 6 bases not matched to a gene. From germline, CDR1 is SGHNT and CDR2 YYREEE (reference sequence). The CDR3 contains 14 residues. Here the CDR3 reads CASSTGTVYTEAFF. CDR3 coding DNA: TGTGCCAGCAGCACTGGGACAGTCTACACTGAAGCTTTCTTT. The entire variable domain, with the rest obtained from reference TRBV5-4 and TRBJ1-1, is as follows: ETGVTQSPTHLIKTRGQQVTLRCSSQSGHNTVSWYQQALGQGPQFIFQYYREEENGRGNFPPRFSGLQFPNYSSELNVNALELDDSALYLCASSTGTVYTEAFFGQGTRLTVV.

This clonotype occurred a few times. The DNA of the CDR3 is TGTGCCAGCTCACCATTGGGGCGCCCGGGCATGGGACAGCCGGATGGAAGCGGCTACACCTTC. Translation gives CASSPLGRPGMGQPDGSGYTF. V and J are TRBV18 and TRBJ1-2; 7 bases are shared with TRBD1. The CDR3 extends over 21 amino acids. Germline CDR1 and CDR2: KGHSH and LQKENI. V gave up 2 bases and J gave up 8 bases; unmatched junction bases: 29.

This clonotype was found many times. This chain joins TRBV7-3 and TRBJ2-1; D uncertain. The CDR3 consists of 14 residues. V was clipped by 4 bases and J by 7 bases, with 14 bases between them. From germline, CDR1 is SGHTA and CDR2 FQGTGA. This CDR3 reads CASSSPPESNEQFF. In nucleotides, the CDR3 is TGTGCCAGCAGCTCTCCCCCTGAATCAAATGAGCAGTTCTTC.

This clonotype was seen ten or more times. The gene calls are TRBV6-1 and TRBJ2-7; 7 bases map to TRBD1. Germline CDR1 and CDR2: MNHNS and SASEGT. The CDR3 totals 14 residues. V dropped 6 bases and J dropped 0; count of bases not matched to a gene: 5. The CDR3 is CASRSRDSSYEQYF. The CDR3 coding sequence is TGTGCCAGCAGAAGCCGGGACAGCTCCTACGAGCAGTACTTC.